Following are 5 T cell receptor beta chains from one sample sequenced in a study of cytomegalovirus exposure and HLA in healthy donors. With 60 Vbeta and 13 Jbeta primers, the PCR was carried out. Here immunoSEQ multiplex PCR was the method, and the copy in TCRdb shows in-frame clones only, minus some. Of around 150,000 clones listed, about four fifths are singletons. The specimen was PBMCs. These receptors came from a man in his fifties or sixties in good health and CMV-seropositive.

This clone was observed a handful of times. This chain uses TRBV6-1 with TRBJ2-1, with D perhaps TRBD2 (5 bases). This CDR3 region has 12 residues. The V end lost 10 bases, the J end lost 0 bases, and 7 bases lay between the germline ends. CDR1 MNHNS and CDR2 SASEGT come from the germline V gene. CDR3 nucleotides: TGTGCCACCGGGAACTCCTACAATGAGCAGTTCTTC. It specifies CATGNSYNEQFF.

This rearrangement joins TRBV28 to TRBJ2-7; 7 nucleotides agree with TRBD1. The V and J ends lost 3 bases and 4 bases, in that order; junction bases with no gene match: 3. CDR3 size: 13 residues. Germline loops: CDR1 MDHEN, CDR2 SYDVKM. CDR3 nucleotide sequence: TGTGCCAGCAGTTTGGGGACAGTTTACGAGCAGTACTTC. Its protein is CASSLGTVYEQYF. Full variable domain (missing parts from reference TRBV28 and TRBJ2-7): DVKVTQSSRYLVKRTGEKVFLECVQDMDHENMFWYRQDPGLGLRLIYFSYDVKMKEKGDIPEGYSVSREKKERFSLILESASTNQTSMYLCASSLGTVYEQYFGPGTRLTVT.

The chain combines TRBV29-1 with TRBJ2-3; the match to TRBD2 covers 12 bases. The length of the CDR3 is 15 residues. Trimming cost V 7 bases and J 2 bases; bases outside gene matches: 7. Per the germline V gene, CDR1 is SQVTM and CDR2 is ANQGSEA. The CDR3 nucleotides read TGCAGCGCCCAAGGACTAGCGGGGATCACAGATACGCAGTATTTT. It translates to CSAQGLAGITDTQYF.

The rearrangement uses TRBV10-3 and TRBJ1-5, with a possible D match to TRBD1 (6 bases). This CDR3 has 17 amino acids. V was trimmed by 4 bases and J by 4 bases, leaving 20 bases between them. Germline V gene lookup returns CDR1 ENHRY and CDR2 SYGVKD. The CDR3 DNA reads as TGTGCCATCAGTGGACCCACAGGGATGGAAGGGAATCAGCCCCAGCATTTT. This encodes CAISGPTGMEGNQPQHF.

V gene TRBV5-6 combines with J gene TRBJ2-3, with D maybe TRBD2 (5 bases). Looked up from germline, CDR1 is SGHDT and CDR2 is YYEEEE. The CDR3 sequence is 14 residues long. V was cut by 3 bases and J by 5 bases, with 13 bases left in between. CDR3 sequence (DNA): TGTGCCAGCAGCTCCACTAGGATTCGAGATACGCAGTATTTT. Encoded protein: CASSSTRIRDTQYF.